What follows describes a single TCR beta chain. TCRdb reprocessed the 5' RACE reads; each CDR3 protein has one entry and no DNA is given. The data include 150,000 to 200,000 distinct CDR3 sequences; the top ten clones carry more than 2.5%. The sample comes from a study of monozygotic twins with inflammatory bowel disease. In germline, CDR1 is MNHEY, CDR2 SVGAGI. CDR3 length: 14 amino acids. The V and J genes are TRBV6-5 and TRBJ1-6. Material: blood. This sequence originates from a human donor with ulcerative colitis or Crohn's disease, or a healthy co-twin of an affected twin (not recorded which). CDR3 loop: CASSYSTGKSPLHF.